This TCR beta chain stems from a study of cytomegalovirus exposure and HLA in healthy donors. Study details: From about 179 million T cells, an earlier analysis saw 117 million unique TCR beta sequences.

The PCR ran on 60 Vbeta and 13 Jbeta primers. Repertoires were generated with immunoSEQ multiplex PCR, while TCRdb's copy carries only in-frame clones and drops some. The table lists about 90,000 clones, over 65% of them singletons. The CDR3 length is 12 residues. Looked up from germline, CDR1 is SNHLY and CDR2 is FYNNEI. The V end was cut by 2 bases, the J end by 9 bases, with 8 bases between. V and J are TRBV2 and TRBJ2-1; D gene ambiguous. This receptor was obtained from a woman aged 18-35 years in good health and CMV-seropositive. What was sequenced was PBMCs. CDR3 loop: CASSERVGEQFF. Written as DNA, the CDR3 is TGTGCCAGCAGTGAAAGAGTTGGTGAGCAGTTCTTC.